Following are 26 T cell receptor beta chains from one sample sequenced in a study of shared clonotypes between healthy human individuals. The protocol was immunoSEQ multiplex PCR, while the TCRdb copy is restricted to in-frame clones and leaves out a portion. The sample holds under 1,900,000 clones, roughly 98.5% seen once. The sequencing input was naive CD4+ T cells sorted from blood. Specified subset: CD45RA+ positively selected. The receptor set was obtained from a man younger than 45 in good health.

The chain uses TRBV2 and TRBJ2-5, with D hard to call. Trimming removed 7 bases from V and 5 bases from J, with 14 bases in between. Germline V lookup: CDR1 SNHLY, CDR2 FYNNEI. The CDR3 runs 13 residues. CDR3: CASTWSDLETQYF. Here the CDR3 DNA reads TGTGCCAGCACGTGGTCGGATTTGGAGACCCAGTACTTC.

V usage is TRBV30 and J usage is TRBJ1-2; perhaps TRBD1 as D (6 bases). The CDR3 extends over 11 amino acids. Germline V gene lookup returns CDR1 GTSNPN and CDR2 SVGIG (reference sequence). Trimming pared 5 bases from V and 8 bases from J, leaving 12 bases between. CDR3 sequence: CAWVQGFGYTF. The DNA of the CDR3 is TGTGCCTGGGTACAGGGTTTCGGCTACACCTTC.

The chain carries TRBV5-1 and TRBJ1-4; D is uncertain. Trimming cost V 0 bases and J 0 bases, with 6 bases left between them. The CDR3 is made up of 15 amino acids. Germline lookup yields CDR1 SGHRS and CDR2 YFSETQ. CDR3 DNA sequence: TGCGCCAGCAGCTTGGAAGCAGCAACTAATGAAAAACTGTTTTTT. Translation: CASSLEAATNEKLFF.

The chain couples TRBV7-8 to TRBJ2-7; D not certain. This CDR3 comprises 16 residues. The germline CDR1 and CDR2 sequences are SGHVS and FQNEAQ. V lost 0 bases, J lost 1 base, and 13 bases lay in between. DNA for the CDR3: TGTGCCAGCAGCTTAGCGCTGGTCAGCCCTTCCTACGAGCAGTACTTC. It codes for CASSLALVSPSYEQYF. Full variable domain (outside the CDR3, taken from reference TRBV7-8 and TRBJ2-7): GAGVSQSPRYKVAKRGQDVALRCDPISGHVSLFWYQQALGQGPEFLTYFQNEAQLDKSGLPSDRFFAERPEGSVSTLKIQRTQQEDSAVYLCASSLALVSPSYEQYFGPGTRLTVT.

The chain is built from TRBV2 and TRBJ2-7, with 11 bases identical to TRBD1. CDR1 and CDR2 from the germline V gene are SNHLY and FYNNEI. V was pared by 2 bases and J by 5 bases, with 2 bases of the junction left unmatched. CDR3 size: 14 residues. The CDR3 region is CASSERTGGHEQYF. DNA for the CDR3: TGTGCCAGCAGTGAACGGACAGGGGGCCACGAGCAGTACTTC.

This chain uses TRBV27 with TRBJ1-4; TRBD1 is a possible D gene (5 bases). Germline V lookup: CDR1 MNHEY, CDR2 SMNVEV (reference sequence). V dropped 2 bases and J dropped 3 bases, with 13 bases sitting between them. The CDR3 length is 16 residues. CDR3 DNA sequence: TGTGCCAGCAGTTTAGGACCGACAGAGGCTAATGAAAAACTGTTTTTT. Protein product: CASSLGPTEANEKLFF.

The rearrangement uses TRBV15 and TRBJ1-1; D might be TRBD1 (5 bases). Per germline, CDR1 LNHNV and CDR2 YYDKDF (reference sequence). Trimming removed 1 base from V and 0 bases from J, with 12 bases in between. This CDR3 has 16 amino acids. CDR3: CATSRGRGRLNTEAFF. Written as DNA, the CDR3 is TGTGCCACCAGCAGAGGAAGGGGTCGGCTGAACACTGAAGCTTTCTTT.

This chain joins TRBV14 and TRBJ1-3; D gene unclear. CDR1 and CDR2 from the germline V gene are SGHDN and FVKESK. The CDR3 has 16 amino acids. V gave up 4 bases and J gave up 1 base, with 14 bases separating them. The CDR3 DNA reads as TGTGCCAGCAGCCTTTACGAGAGAAGTTCTGGAAACACCATATATTTT. It is translated as CASSLYERSSGNTIYF. Full variable domain (outside the CDR3, taken from reference TRBV14 and TRBJ1-3): EAGVTQFPSHSVIEKGQTVTLRCDPISGHDNLYWYRRVMGKEIKFLLHFVKESKQDESGMPNNRFLAERTGGTYSTLKVQPAELEDSGVYFCASSLYERSSGNTIYFGEGSWLTVV.

The V call is TRBV28, the J call TRBJ2-2, with D possibly being TRBD2 (5 bases). V was cut by 3 bases and J by 6 bases, with 14 bases left in between. The CDR3 length is 15 residues. The germline V gene has CDR1 MDHEN and CDR2 SYDVKM. The CDR3 sequence is CASSLRRALPGELFF. The DNA for the CDR3 is TGTGCCAGCAGTTTGAGGCGGGCCCTTCCCGGGGAGCTGTTTTTT. The full variable domain, with the rest looked up from reference TRBV28 and TRBJ2-2, is DVKVTQSSRYLVKRTGEKVFLECVQDMDHENMFWYRQDPGLGLRLIYFSYDVKMKEKGDIPEGYSVSREKKERFSLILESASTNQTSMYLCASSLRRALPGELFFGEGSRLTVL.

The J gene is TRBJ1-2, the V gene TRBV7-2; D unresolved. V was cut by 8 bases and J by 5 bases, with 15 bases left in between. CDR3 length: 13 amino acids. CDR1 SGHTA and CDR2 FQGNSA come from the germline V gene. In DNA form, the CDR3 reads TGTGCCAGCCGGCGTTTTGGGCCATATGGCTACACCTTC. It encodes CASRRFGPYGYTF.

Regarding this clone: Other DNA sequences of this sample code for an identical CDR3. The chain links TRBV9 to TRBJ2-7; D uncertain. Germline CDR1 and CDR2: SGDLS and YYNGEE. This CDR3 comprises 13 residues. V was pared by 0 bases and J by 3 bases, with 7 bases between. The DNA of the CDR3 is TGTGCCAGCAGCGTAGGGCCGCTCTACGAGCAGTACTTC. Its protein is CASSVGPLYEQYF.

V and J are TRBV4-1 and TRBJ1-1; no clear D gene. This CDR3 spans 13 amino acids. The V end lost 2 bases, the J end lost 4 bases, and 8 bases lay between the germline ends. Looked up from germline, CDR1 is MGHRA and CDR2 is YSYEKL. The CDR3 sequence is CASSQRAGTEAFF. The CDR3 DNA follows: TGCGCCAGCAGCCAAAGGGCCGGCACTGAAGCTTTCTTT.

V usage is TRBV18 and J usage is TRBJ2-1, with no clear D. Trimming cost V 3 bases and J 1 base, with 19 bases left between them. The CDR3 consists of 18 residues. Germline values: CDR1 KGHSH, CDR2 LQKENI. DNA of the CDR3: TGTGCCAGCTCACCTAGGCAGGCCGCACATCATTCCTACAATGAGCAGTTCTTC. It encodes CASSPRQAAHHSYNEQFF.

This rearrangement joins TRBV7-9 to TRBJ1-2; 9 positions agree with TRBD1. J lost 7 bases, V lost 5 bases, and 8 bases had no gene match. Looked up from germline, CDR1 is SEHNR and CDR2 is FQNEAQ (reference sequence). CDR3 size: 14 residues. The CDR3 region has the DNA TGTGCCAGCAGCCCTGCAACAGGGGGCCCTGGCTACACCTTC. Its translation: CASSPATGGPGYTF.

The CDR3 protein is CASSSGRINSNQPQHF. The CDR3 DNA reads as TGTGCCAGCAGCTCCGGACGGATTAATAGCAATCAGCCCCAGCATTTT. This chain joins TRBV7-9 and TRBJ1-5; D is uncertain. Germline V gene sequence: CDR1 SEHNR, CDR2 FQNEAQ (reference sequence). The CDR3 is 16 amino acids. The V and J ends lost 4 bases and 0 bases respectively, with 13 bases between them.

The J gene is TRBJ2-7, the V gene TRBV18; either TRBD1 or TRBD2 may fit D (5 bases each). The CDR3 length is 16 residues. Germline V CDR1 and CDR2: KGHSH, LQKENI. V was shortened by 5 bases and J by 3 bases, with 20 bases between the two germline ends. The CDR3 reads CASSAIMGGTNYEQYF. DNA for the CDR3: TGTGCCAGCTCAGCTATTATGGGTGGGACGAACTACGAGCAGTACTTC.

The chain couples TRBV5-4 to TRBJ2-3; the match to TRBD1 covers 7 bases. Looked up from germline, CDR1 is SGHNT and CDR2 is YYREEE (reference sequence). This CDR3 has 16 residues. The J segment lost 4 bases and the V segment lost 4 bases, leaving 12 bases of the junction unmatched. The CDR3 sequence: CASSRRGGERADTQYF. The CDR3 DNA reads TGTGCCAGCAGCCGAAGAGGGGGCGAAAGAGCAGATACGCAGTATTTT.

The gene calls are TRBV7-9 and TRBJ1-2; 8 positions agree with TRBD1. Germline-derived CDR1 and CDR2 are SEHNR and FQNEAQ (reference sequence). The ends lost 5 bases at V and 6 bases at J; junction bases unmatched: 5. This CDR3 is 13 amino acids long. DNA for the CDR3: TGTGCCAGCAGCCCGGACAGGGTACATGGCTACACCTTC. Translated, it gives CASSPDRVHGYTF.

This clone was counted a single time. The chain has TRBV7-2 and TRBJ2-7; perhaps TRBD2 as D (6 bases). This CDR3 region has 13 residues. V was pared by 5 bases and J by 8 bases, with 16 bases between. From germline, CDR1 is SGHTA and CDR2 FQGNSA. The CDR3 DNA reads as TGTGCCAGCAGCCTAGAACCGGGACTGCAGCAGTACTTC. Translating gives CASSLEPGLQQYF.

J is TRBJ2-5 and V is TRBV5-1, with 8 bases lining up with TRBD2. V was pared by 0 bases and J by 3 bases, with 7 bases of the junction left unmatched. CDR1 and CDR2 (germline): SGHRS, YFSETQ. This CDR3 is built from 16 residues. The CDR3 sequence is CASSLDPGGPEETQYF. The CDR3 DNA reads as TGCGCCAGCAGCTTGGATCCGGGAGGGCCCGAAGAGACCCAGTACTTC.

The chain employs TRBV5-1 and TRBJ2-1, with unresolved D. The germline V and J ends were trimmed by 0 bases and 0 bases, with 10 bases remaining between them. CDR3 length: 16 amino acids. Per the germline V gene, CDR1 is SGHRS and CDR2 is YFSETQ. CDR3 region: CASSLDGHSSYNEQFF. CDR3 nucleotide sequence: TGCGCCAGCAGCTTGGACGGGCACAGCTCCTACAATGAGCAGTTCTTC.

This sequence joins TRBV7-9 and TRBJ2-6; D unresolved. The CDR3 runs 14 residues. CDR1 is SEHNR, CDR2 FQNEAQ, per germline (reference sequence). Trimming shortened V by 4 bases and J by 2 bases, and 6 bases separated the two germline ends. The chain's CDR3 is CASSSYAGANVLTF. The CDR3 coding sequence is TGTGCCAGCAGCTCGTATGCTGGGGCCAACGTCCTGACTTTC.

The rearrangement uses TRBV9 and TRBJ2-3; D unclear. The V end was cut by 3 bases, the J end by 4 bases, with 9 bases between. Germline V gene data show CDR1 as SGDLS and CDR2 as YYNGEE. The CDR3 has 13 amino acids. The CDR3 nucleotides read TGTGCCAGCAGCGCGGCCGTACCAGATACGCAGTATTTT. Protein product: CASSAAVPDTQYF.

CDR3 in amino acids: CASSPENGYEQYF. In DNA form, the CDR3 reads TGTGCCAGCTCACCTGAAAACGGCTACGAGCAGTACTTC. The gene calls are TRBV18 and TRBJ2-7; D uncertain. This CDR3 spans 13 amino acids. V gave up 3 bases and J gave up 3 bases, with 9 bases separating them. CDR1 KGHSH and CDR2 LQKENI come from the germline V gene.

The chain employs TRBV5-6 and TRBJ2-1, with no clear D. This CDR3 region has 18 residues. Between the trimmed V and J ends, which lost 5 bases and 5 bases, there was a span of 26 bases. Germline values: CDR1 SGHDT, CDR2 YYEEEE. This CDR3 reads CASRLYEVLARRDNEQFF. CDR3 in DNA: TGTGCCAGCAGGCTTTATGAGGTCCTCGCCCGCCGGGACAATGAGCAGTTCTTC. The variable domain in full, completed from reference TRBV5-6 and TRBJ2-1, reads DAGVTQSPTHLIKTRGQQVTLRCSPKSGHDTVSWYQQALGQGPQFIFQYYEEEERQRGNFPDRFSGHQFPNYSSELNVNALLLGDSALYLCASRLYEVLARRDNEQFFGPGTRLTVL.

The chain combines TRBV15 with TRBJ1-1; tentative D call: TRBD1 (5 bases). CDR1 is LNHNV and CDR2 is YYDKDF in the germline V gene (reference sequence). The CDR3 contains 17 residues. Trimming took 3 bases from V and 0 from J, leaving 17 bases between them. CDR3 amino acids: CATSRDTGSGMNTEAFF. For the CDR3, the DNA is TGTGCCACCAGCAGGGACACCGGTTCGGGAATGAACACTGAAGCTTTCTTT.